Below, 3 T cell receptor beta chains from the same sample are listed, as sequenced in a study of human T cells and chemical hapten exposure (TCRdb year 2021). The intended sense of this specimen's time point label: patch test 1, 2 weeks after DPC sensitization. According to the study, the label for this sample's treatment or condition signals: therapeutic diphenylcyclopropenone sensitization with weekly scalp DPC. Library preparation used RACE. Instrument used: NextSeq 500. TCRdb reworked the public reads: Q25 trimming with fastp, MiXCR clone assembly, productive beta chains retained. When rows share a CDR3 protein, they turn into one entry using the most common DNA and genes. The table for this sample lists about 380,000 distinct CDR3 sequences; more than 4.5% of them were counted only once. The ten most abundant clones make up approximately 2.3% of the sample. The sample in question was whole blood, obtained in connection with sensitization to the hapten diphenylcyclopropenone (DPC). The receptors here all came from a woman aged 45-60 years with alopecia areata. Some clones in this sample may be carry-over from other donors' samples.

This clonotype showed up just a few times. The chain recombines TRBV30 with TRBJ2-3; D call uncertain. The CDR3 sequence is 16 residues long. CDR1 GTSNPN and CDR2 SVGIG come from the germline V gene (reference sequence). V was shortened by 0 bases and J by 0 bases, with 13 bases between the two germline ends. In DNA form, the CDR3 reads TGTGCCTGGAGTGTAAGTGAGGACGCTAGCACAGATACGCAGTATTTT. It translates to CAWSVSEDASTDTQYF.

In its sample, this clonotype was seen many times. The chain uses TRBV12-3 or TRBV12-4 and TRBJ1-2; 9 nucleotides agree with TRBD1. There are 13 residues in the CDR3. V gave up 6 bases and J gave up 4 bases; unmatched junction bases: 3. CDR3 in amino acids: CASRTGGSYGYTF. The CDR3, as DNA: TGTGCCAGCAGAACAGGGGGCTCCTATGGCTACACCTTC.

The sample holds a few counts of this clonotype. This sequence joins TRBV24-1 and TRBJ2-1, with unresolved D. V was trimmed by 7 bases and J by 6 bases, leaving 15 bases between them. In germline, CDR1 is KGHDR, CDR2 SFDVKD. The CDR3 has 14 amino acids. CDR3 nucleotide sequence: TGTGCCACCAGACAAAGCCCCCCGGCCAATGAGCAGTTCTTC. This codes for CATRQSPPANEQFF.